Listed below are T cell receptor beta chains from one sample, sequenced in a study of CD8 T cells in ankylosing spondylitis. Using its own MiXCR run on the 5' RACE reads, TCRdb lists one record per CDR3 protein. The table lists roughly 250,000 distinct CDR3 sequences, roughly a tenth of them singletons. Sequencing input: blood, either unsorted or a sorted T cell fraction (not recorded which). These receptors all stem from a male donor with ankylosing spondylitis or in good health (not recorded which). CDR3s include the opening cysteine and the closing phenylalanine or tryptophan. A D gene is named only where the DNA matches it firmly. Clone size appears in some rows only: once, few, many, or a class for an expanded clone.

CDR3 DNA,CDR3 protein,clone size,V gene,CDR3 length,D gene,J gene
TGTGCCTGGCAGACCTTTGAAGCTTTCTTT,CAWQTFEAFF,many,TRBV30,10,NA,TRBJ1-1
TGCAGTGCTAGAAGGGGGCAGGGGAGCCTCGAGCAGTACTTC,CSARRGQGSLEQYF,many,TRBV20-1,14,TRBD1,TRBJ2-7
TGCAGCGTTCGACGGACAGGGAGGGACAATGAGCAGTTCTTC,CSVRRTGRDNEQFF,many,TRBV29-1,14,NA,TRBJ2-1
TGCAGTGCCACCGGGACAGGGGGCGCAGGGAACACTGAAGCTTTCTTT,CSATGTGGAGNTEAFF,NA,TRBV20-1,16,TRBD1,TRBJ1-1
TGTGCCAGCAGCGTAGAGGAGGGACACTCCTACAATGAGCAGTTCTTC,CASSVEEGHSYNEQFF,many,TRBV9,16,NA,TRBJ2-1
TGTGCCAGCAGCCGTAGCGGAGGGGGAGAAAATGAGCAGTTCTTC,CASSRSGGGENEQFF,many,TRBV12-3/TRBV12-4,15,NA,TRBJ2-1
TGTGCCAGCAGCCAAGGGGTAGCGGGGGAGCAAGAGACCCAGTACTTC,CASSQGVAGEQETQYF,many,TRBV3-1,16,TRBD2,TRBJ2-5
TGCAGTGCTAGAGATGGGACGGGGGGAAACAATGAGCAGTTCTTC,CSARDGTGGNNEQFF,many,TRBV20-1,15,TRBD2,TRBJ2-1
TGTGCCTGGAGTGATCCAGGGCGGGAGACCCAGTACTTC,CAWSDPGRETQYF,many,TRBV30,13,NA,TRBJ2-5
TGTGCCAGCAGATCAAGCGGGGGCCCCAATGAGCAGTTCTTC,CASRSSGGPNEQFF,many,TRBV6-1,14,TRBD2,TRBJ2-1
TGTGCCAGCAGTCAGGGGTCGCTTGGAAACACCATATATTTT,CASSQGSLGNTIYF,many,TRBV2,14,NA,TRBJ1-3
TGCAGTGCTAGGGGCTCAAAGGTGAGCGGGAACTACAATGAGCAGTTCTTC,CSARGSKVSGNYNEQFF,many,TRBV20-1,17,TRBD2,TRBJ2-1
TGTGCCAGCAGTTTACAGGGGCCGGGTAACTACGAGCAGTACTTC,CASSLQGPGNYEQYF,many,TRBV6-5,15,TRBD1,TRBJ2-7
TGCAGTGCTAGAGGCGGAGGGAGAGGAACACCCCTCCACTTT,CSARGGGRGTPLHF,NA,TRBV20-1,14,NA,TRBJ1-6
TGTGCCAGCAGCTCCCCCGCGGACAGGGCGGTCACCGGGGAGCTGTTTTTT,CASSSPADRAVTGELFF,many,TRBV7-9,17,TRBD1,TRBJ2-2
TGTGCCATCAGTGGGGACACCATGAACACTGAAGCTTTCTTT,CAISGDTMNTEAFF,many,TRBV10-3,14,NA,TRBJ1-1
TGCGCCAGCAGCTTGAATCCAGGGGATGGCTACACCTTC,CASSLNPGDGYTF,many,TRBV5-1,13,NA,TRBJ1-2
TGCAGTCCGTACCAGGGCTTAGCCAAAAACATTCAGTACTTC,CSPYQGLAKNIQYF,many,TRBV20-1,14,NA,TRBJ2-4
TGTGCCAGCAGCTGGGGTCTCCTAGCGGGCGTCACAGATACGCAGTATTTT,CASSWGLLAGVTDTQYF,NA,TRBV11-3,17,TRBD2,TRBJ2-3
TGTGCCAGCAGCCGAACGGGACTAGCGGGAGCAGGAGGCACGCAGTATTTT,CASSRTGLAGAGGTQYF,many,TRBV6-1,17,TRBD2,TRBJ2-3
TGTGCCAGTAGTATAGATCGTGGATATGGCTACACCTTC,CASSIDRGYGYTF,NA,TRBV19,13,NA,TRBJ1-2
TGTGCCAGCAGCTTGGCAGTCTCGAACACCGGGGAGCTGTTTTTT,CASSLAVSNTGELFF,NA,TRBV5-4,15,NA,TRBJ2-2
TGTGCCAGCAGCGTAGCCGCCGGGAACTCTGGAAACACCATATATTTT,CASSVAAGNSGNTIYF,many,TRBV9,16,NA,TRBJ1-3
TGTGCCAGCAGCGTAGGACCCCTTCCCAACGGCGAGACCCAGTACTTC,CASSVGPLPNGETQYF,many,TRBV9,16,NA,TRBJ2-5
TGTGCCATCAGTGAAGCATGGTCCTACGAGCAGTACTTC,CAISEAWSYEQYF,NA,TRBV10-3,13,NA,TRBJ2-7
TGTGCCAGCAGTTTAGATCGTAGCGGGGGGGTGGATACGCAGTATTTT,CASSLDRSGGVDTQYF,many,TRBV12-3/TRBV12-4,16,TRBD2,TRBJ2-3
TGTGCCACCAGTGAGCCCTCCGGGACAGGGGCCAACGAGCAGTACTTC,CATSEPSGTGANEQYF,many,TRBV24-1,16,TRBD1,TRBJ2-7
TGCAGTGCTCTAGATCCTAGCGGGGTTTACAATGAGCAGTTCTTC,CSALDPSGVYNEQFF,many,TRBV20-1,15,TRBD2,TRBJ2-1
TGTGCCAGCAGTTACTCCGGGGACCTCTATGGCTACACCTTC,CASSYSGDLYGYTF,NA,TRBV6-2/TRBV6-3,14,NA,TRBJ1-2
TGCGCCAGCAGCTTGGGGACGGGACCCGAGCAGTACTTC,CASSLGTGPEQYF,many,TRBV5-1,13,NA,TRBJ2-7
TGTGCCAGTAGTGGGGGGGAGTCCCTCGATGATCAGCCCCAGCATTTT,CASSGGESLDDQPQHF,many,TRBV19,16,NA,TRBJ1-5
TGCAGTGCTAGAGATATAGAGCGGGAGATCCATGAGCAGTTCTTC,CSARDIEREIHEQFF,many,TRBV20-1,15,TRBD2,TRBJ2-1
TGCGCCAGCAGTGGAAAACAGGGCACCTACACCTACGAGCAGTACTTC,CASSGKQGTYTYEQYF,many,TRBV10-1,16,NA,TRBJ2-7
TGTGCCAGCAGCCACACGACAGACCCCTACAATGAGCAGTTCTTC,CASSHTTDPYNEQFF,many,TRBV3-1,15,NA,TRBJ2-1
TGTGCTAGTGGTCGTGGAAACTATGGCTACACCTTC,CASGRGNYGYTF,many,TRBV12-5,12,NA,TRBJ1-2
TGCAGTGCTAGTTGGGACAAAGGTAGCGAGCAGTACTTC,CSASWDKGSEQYF,many,TRBV20-1,13,NA,TRBJ2-7
TGCGCCAGCAGCCCAGCGGGACAGTCCTCAAACTATGGCTACACCTTC,CASSPAGQSSNYGYTF,many,TRBV5-1,16,TRBD1,TRBJ1-2
TGTGCCAGCAGCAAAGGTTGGGGGGGCCCTGACACTGAGCAGTTCTTC,CASSKGWGGPDTEQFF,many,TRBV21-1,16,NA,TRBJ2-1
TGCAGTGCTACGTCGATATGGGAGACCCAGTACTTC,CSATSIWETQYF,many,TRBV20-1,12,NA,TRBJ2-5
TGTGCCAGCGCAATGGGGGGCAATCAGCCCCAGCATTTT,CASAMGGNQPQHF,many,TRBV12-3/TRBV12-4,13,NA,TRBJ1-5
TGTGCCAGCAACCCGAATTCCGGGGGCCAAGAGACCCAGTACTTC,CASNPNSGGQETQYF,NA,TRBV7-2,15,NA,TRBJ2-5
TGTGCCAGCAGCCTAGCAGGACAGGCACAAGAGACCCAGTACTTC,CASSLAGQAQETQYF,many,TRBV12-3/TRBV12-4,15,TRBD1,TRBJ2-5
TGTGCCAGCAGTTACCTGGGAGGGACGTACCAAGAGACCCAGTACTTC,CASSYLGGTYQETQYF,many,TRBV6-5,16,TRBD2,TRBJ2-5
TGCGCCAGCAGACTAGCGGGGGAAGATACGCAGTATTTT,CASRLAGEDTQYF,many,TRBV5-1,13,TRBD2,TRBJ2-3
TGCAGCGTTGACCGGGGCTTGAACACTGAAGCTTTCTTT,CSVDRGLNTEAFF,many,TRBV29-1,13,NA,TRBJ1-1